One sample yielded the 30 T cell receptor beta chains listed below, sequenced in a study of shared clonotypes between healthy human individuals. Sequenced by immunoSEQ multiplex PCR; TCRdb stores in-frame clones only, minus some. The table includes 2.5 million or so clones, just over 90% detected once. The sequenced sample consisted of naive CD4+ T cells sorted from blood. Subset here: CD45RA+ positively selected. The receptors here all came from a man in his late teens or twenties in good health.

The CDR3 sequence: CASSYASGSYNEQFF. The CDR3 DNA sequence: TGTGCCAGCAGTTACGCTAGCGGCTCCTACAATGAGCAGTTCTTC. The chain combines TRBV6-5 with TRBJ2-1, with 7 bases that match TRBD2. V shed 2 bases, J shed 0 bases, and the junction held 1 base outside the gene matches. The CDR3 covers 15 residues. CDR1 and CDR2 (germline): MNHEY, SVGAGI.

The CDR3 loop reads CASKGTRQLYEQYF. CDR3 coding DNA: TGTGCCAGCAAGGGGACTCGGCAACTCTACGAGCAGTACTTC. V usage is TRBV2 and J usage is TRBJ2-7, with D possibly TRBD2 on 6 matching bases. The CDR3 is 14 residues long. The germline CDR1 and CDR2 sequences are SNHLY and FYNNEI. V was cut by 7 bases and J by 3 bases, with 16 bases left in between. Drawing the rest from reference TRBV2 and TRBJ2-7, the complete variable domain is EPEVTQTPSHQVTQMGQEVILRCVPISNHLYFYWYRQILGQKVEFLVSFYNNEISEKSEIFDDQFSVERPDGSNFTLKIRSTKLEDSAMYFCASKGTRQLYEQYFGPGTRLTVT.

The CDR3 spells CASSFPSGGGETQYF. The DNA for the CDR3 is TGTGCCAGCAGCTTCCCCAGCGGGGGGGGAGAGACCCAGTACTTC. The J gene is TRBJ2-5, the V gene TRBV5-4; TRBD2 matches at 10 bases. The V gene end was trimmed by 2 bases and the J gene end by 4 bases; junction bases not matched to a gene: 5. The germline V gene encodes CDR1 SGHNT and CDR2 YYREEE (reference sequence). CDR3 length: 15 amino acids.

The chain couples TRBV18 to TRBJ2-7; D possibly corresponds to TRBD1 (6 bases). There are 18 residues in the CDR3. The ends were cut back, 0 bases at V and 2 bases at J, with 20 bases in the middle. Germline CDR1 KGHSH, CDR2 LQKENI. CDR3 loop: CASSPPTRAGVITYEQYF. The CDR3 bases are TGTGCCAGCTCACCACCAACGAGGGCAGGGGTGATCACCTACGAGCAGTACTTC.

This clone has a handful of counts. The rearrangement joins TRBV2 to TRBJ1-1; TRBD1 agrees at 8 bases. V was pared by 5 bases and J by 4 bases, with 3 bases of the junction left unmatched. The CDR3 spans 13 residues. Germline V CDR1 and CDR2: SNHLY, FYNNEI. CDR3 in amino acids: CASSLDRATEAFF. The CDR3 DNA reads as TGTGCCAGCAGTTTGGACAGGGCCACTGAAGCTTTCTTT.

This clone was picked up one time. This chain connects TRBV30 to TRBJ1-4, with TRBD1 matching 7 bases. The CDR3 contains 16 residues. The germline gives CDR1 GTSNPN, CDR2 SVGIG (reference sequence). The DNA for the CDR3 is TGTGCTCGGGACAGCCACCTGATATCCCCACCTGAAAAACTGTTTTTT. The encoded protein is CARDSHLISPPEKLFF.

The rearrangement uses TRBV5-1 and TRBJ2-7, with TRBD1 identical over 8 bases. Losses at the gene ends were 4 bases for V and 4 bases for J; bases not matched to a gene: 16. The CDR3 runs 17 residues. The germline V gene encodes CDR1 SGHRS and CDR2 YFSETQ. The CDR3 sequence is CASSTRPAGGLLYEQYF. The CDR3 DNA reads TGCGCCAGCAGCACCCGCCCGGCAGGGGGCCTTTTGTACGAGCAGTACTTC.

The V and J genes are TRBV2 and TRBJ2-5, with D perhaps being TRBD1 or TRBD2 (5 bases each). The CDR3 sequence is 15 residues long. The germline V gene encodes CDR1 SNHLY and CDR2 FYNNEI. With 6 bases removed from V and 2 bases from J, the gap between germline ends came to 16 bases. In nucleotides, the CDR3 is TGTGCCAGCAGCTCCCGAGGGGCGATGCAAGAGACCCAGTACTTC. It codes for CASSSRGAMQETQYF.

The V gene is TRBV28, the J gene TRBJ2-6; the D gene is possibly TRBD1 (6 bases). The CDR3 has 16 amino acids. CDR1 MDHEN and CDR2 SYDVKM come from the germline V gene. Deletions cut 3 bases from V and 0 bases from J, with 9 bases between. The CDR3 protein is CASSLTGYSGANVLTF. The DNA for the CDR3 is TGTGCCAGCAGTTTGACAGGATACTCTGGGGCCAACGTCCTGACTTTC.

In the case of this clone: Other DNA sequences in the same sample also yield this CDR3. The chain employs TRBV7-2 and TRBJ2-1; 11 bases are a match to TRBD2. Germline V gives CDR1 SGHTA, CDR2 FQGNSA. V lost 6 bases to trimming and J lost 4 bases; unmatched junction nucleotides: 5. The CDR3 is 15 residues long. CDR3 amino acids: CASSSGTSGYNEQFF. The CDR3 DNA reads TGTGCCAGCAGTTCCGGGACTAGCGGTTACAATGAGCAGTTCTTC.

The chain employs TRBV28 and TRBJ1-5, with D maybe TRBD1 (5 bases). V dropped 8 bases and J dropped 4 bases, with 18 bases sitting between them. There are 15 residues in the CDR3. Germline CDR1 and CDR2: MDHEN and SYDVKM. The CDR3 sequence: CASGELTPGNQPQHF. In DNA, the CDR3 is TGTGCCAGCGGCGAATTAACCCCAGGGAATCAGCCCCAGCATTTT.

This clone was observed a few times. The identical CDR3 is also encoded by other nucleotide sequences in the sample. This chain links TRBV5-1 with TRBJ1-5; 10 nucleotides align to TRBD1. V was pared by 3 bases and J by 2 bases, with 2 bases of the junction left unmatched. Germline V gives CDR1 SGHRS, CDR2 YFSETQ. The CDR3 has 15 amino acids. CDR3 residues: CASSSGTGGNQPQHF. As DNA, the CDR3 is TGCGCCAGCAGCTCCGGGACAGGGGGCAATCAGCCCCAGCATTTT.

The chain recombines TRBV10-3 with TRBJ2-5, with D possibly TRBD2 on 5 matching bases. In germline, CDR1 is ENHRY, CDR2 SYGVKD. The ends were cut back, 3 bases at V and 7 bases at J, with 15 bases in the middle. The CDR3 sequence is 14 residues long. In DNA form, the CDR3 reads TGTGCCATCAGTGAATTCGGAGGTTTGGGGACCCAGTACTTC. Translating gives CAISEFGGLGTQYF.

The V call is TRBV5-6, the J call TRBJ1-5; D is unclear. V gave up 4 bases and J gave up 0 bases, with 20 bases separating them. The CDR3 has 18 residues. Germline loops: CDR1 SGHDT, CDR2 YYEEEE. The CDR3: CASSHVDGRIDSNQPQHF. Here the CDR3 DNA reads TGTGCCAGCAGCCACGTCGACGGCCGGATTGATAGCAATCAGCCCCAGCATTTT.

The J gene is TRBJ2-5, the V gene TRBV11-3, with a weak D call TRBD2 (6 bases). The V gene's germline CDR1 is SGHNT and CDR2 YENEEA. The CDR3 covers 17 residues. The V end was cut by 1 base, the J end by 0 bases, with 15 bases between. The CDR3 DNA sequence: TGTGCCAGCAGCTTAGGGCTAGCGCCACGGTACCAAGAGACCCAGTACTTC. This translates into CASSLGLAPRYQETQYF.

This chain connects TRBV7-9 to TRBJ2-7; D remains unclear. This CDR3 is built from 15 residues. From germline, CDR1 is SEHNR and CDR2 FQNEAQ (reference sequence). V lost 1 base, J lost 3 bases, and 13 bases lay in between. CDR3 in DNA: TGTGCCAGCAGCTTAGGGGCAGAACCCCTCTACGAGCAGTACTTC. Translation: CASSLGAEPLYEQYF.

This chain joins TRBV10-3 and TRBJ2-3, with TRBD2 matching over 8 bases. V lost 0 bases, J lost 3 bases, and 5 bases stayed unmatched. Germline values: CDR1 ENHRY, CDR2 SYGVKD. The CDR3 is 16 residues long. The CDR3 sequence is CAISESPAGETDTQYF. The DNA of the CDR3 is TGTGCCATCAGTGAGTCGCCAGCGGGGGAGACAGATACGCAGTATTTT.

V usage is TRBV5-1 and J usage is TRBJ2-7, with 10 bases matching TRBD1. CDR1 is SGHRS and CDR2 is YFSETQ in the germline V gene. The CDR3 is 13 amino acids. The V gene end was trimmed by 7 bases and the J gene end by 2 bases; junction bases not matched to a gene: 3. The CDR3 DNA reads TGCGCCAGCGGGGGACAGGGGACCTACGAGCAGTACTTC. Its protein product is CASGGQGTYEQYF.

The chain employs TRBV5-1 and TRBJ2-2; D possibly uses TRBD1 or TRBD2 (5 bases each). With 4 bases removed from V and 3 bases from J, the gap between germline ends came to 7 bases. Germline CDR1 SGHRS, CDR2 YFSETQ. The CDR3 is made up of 13 amino acids. The CDR3, as DNA: TGCGCCAGCAGCGGGGGTTACACCGGGGAGCTGTTTTTT. Its protein product is CASSGGYTGELFF. The complete variable domain, with remaining parts taken from reference TRBV5-1 and TRBJ2-2, reads KAGVTQTPRYLIKTRGQQVTLSCSPISGHRSVSWYQQTPGQGLQFLFEYFSETQRNKGNFPGRFSGRQFSNSRSEMNVSTLELGDSALYLCASSGGYTGELFFGEGSRLTVL.

The chain links TRBV2 to TRBJ2-1; 7 positions match TRBD1. CDR3 length: 17 amino acids. Germline CDR1 is SNHLY and CDR2 is FYNNEI. The ends lost 8 bases at V and 4 bases at J; junction bases unmatched: 17. The CDR3 DNA reads TGTGCCAGCCTTTTCTACCGGGACAGCGCCCTTTACAATGAGCAGTTCTTC. Translating it yields CASLFYRDSALYNEQFF.

CDR3 sequence (DNA): TGTGCCAGCAGTTTCGGACCGGGGAATCAGCCCCAGCATTTT. It codes for CASSFGPGNQPQHF. The chain is built from TRBV28 and TRBJ1-5; no firm D call. Looked up from germline, CDR1 is MDHEN and CDR2 is SYDVKM. Trimming took off 3 bases at V and 4 bases at J, with 10 bases between the two ends. CDR3 length equals 14 residues.

Of note for this clone: The same CDR3 arises from other DNA sequences in this sample as well. The chain is built from TRBV18 and TRBJ2-7; 8 bases agree with TRBD1. CDR3 length: 14 residues. CDR1 KGHSH and CDR2 LQKENI come from the germline V gene. The junction had 7 bases not matched to a gene; V was cut back by 5 bases and J by 4 bases. The CDR3: CASSAGTGRYEQYF. The CDR3 DNA reads TGTGCCAGCTCAGCCGGGACAGGCCGATACGAGCAGTACTTC.

This chain joins TRBV21-1 and TRBJ2-7; TRBD1, the D gene given by the table, was not confirmed from the DNA. TRBV21-1 counts as a pseudogene. The CDR3 runs 14 residues. In DNA, the CDR3 is TGTGCCAGCAGCGAGCACAGGGGGTTCTACGAGCAGTACTTC. It specifies CASSEHRGFYEQYF.

The genes are TRBV10-3 and TRBJ2-7; D may correspond to TRBD1 or TRBD2 (5 bases each). This CDR3 is 14 amino acids long. The V end lost 1 base, the J end lost 3 bases, and 10 bases lay between the germline ends. CDR1 is ENHRY and CDR2 is SYGVKD in the germline V gene. CDR3 in DNA: TGTGCCATCAGTGAGTTGGGGGTCAGCTACGAGCAGTACTTC. It specifies CAISELGVSYEQYF.

Of note for this clone: This specimen includes other DNA sequences encoding the same CDR3. In DNA, the CDR3 is TGTGCCAGCAGCGTAGCTACGGGGGCTTTGAACACCGGGGAGCTGTTTTTT. Translation gives CASSVATGALNTGELFF. The chain combines TRBV9 with TRBJ2-2, with D possibly called TRBD1 or TRBD2 (6 bases each). V was cut by 0 bases and J by 1 base, with 13 bases left in between. The CDR3 consists of 17 residues. Germline CDR1 and CDR2: SGDLS and YYNGEE.

About this clone: The same CDR3 also results from other DNA sequences found in this sample. V usage is TRBV5-6 and J usage is TRBJ2-7; tentatively, D is TRBD1 (6 bases). CDR1 SGHDT and CDR2 YYEEEE come from the germline V gene. This CDR3 is built from 13 residues. V lost 1 base and J 2 bases, leaving 7 bases between the germline ends. CDR3 amino acids: CASSLTGPYEQYF. In nucleotides, the CDR3 is TGTGCCAGCAGCTTGACAGGGCCCTACGAGCAGTACTTC.

The genes are TRBV14 and TRBJ2-7; D may be TRBD1 or TRBD2 (5 bases each). Trimming cost V 0 bases and J 1 base, with 10 bases left between them. The V gene's germline CDR1 is SGHDN and CDR2 FVKESK. The CDR3 extends over 15 amino acids. CDR3 region: CASSQDRGRSYEQYF. In DNA form, the CDR3 reads TGTGCCAGCAGCCAAGATCGGGGCAGGTCCTACGAGCAGTACTTC.

The chain has TRBV5-1 and TRBJ1-2; no clear D. The CDR3 sequence is 13 residues long. The germline V gene encodes CDR1 SGHRS and CDR2 YFSETQ. V lost 3 bases to trimming and J lost 7 bases, with 13 bases between them. Written as DNA, the CDR3 is TGCGCCAGCAGCTCTGAATCGATCTTTGGCTACACCTTC. It yields the protein CASSSESIFGYTF.

This clone was detected only once. V gene TRBV11-2 combines with J gene TRBJ2-7, with 9 bases lining up with TRBD1. Looked up from germline, CDR1 is SGHAT and CDR2 is FQNNGV. The CDR3 is 15 amino acids. The V gene end was trimmed by 5 bases and the J gene end by 1 base; junction bases not matched to a gene: 6. DNA of the CDR3: TGTGCCAGCAGCCTCGGACAGGGGCGATCCTACGAGCAGTACTTC. Protein sequence: CASSLGQGRSYEQYF.

The chain combines TRBV6-6 with TRBJ2-7; TRBD1 might be the D (6 bases). Trimming cost V 2 bases and J 0 bases, with 8 bases left between them. This CDR3 is built from 14 residues. CDR1 MNHNY and CDR2 SVGAGI come from the germline V gene (reference sequence). The CDR3: CASSYGDTSYEQYF. The CDR3 DNA is TGTGCCAGCAGTTACGGGGACACCTCCTACGAGCAGTACTTC.